The entry below gives a single T cell receptor (beta chain) sequence along with its context. Its cognate antigen is unknown. This CDR3 has 13 amino acids. Germline-derived CDR1 and CDR2 are SGHNT and YENEEA. V dropped 5 bases and J dropped 6 bases, with 14 bases sitting between them. This sample stems from a study of cytomegalovirus exposure and HLA in healthy donors. Study results and limitations: Earlier analysis found most TCR beta V segments productive about 87% or about 30% of the time. Presence/absence results assume similar sequencing depth per donor, which may not hold.

Amplification used 60 Vbeta primers and 13 Jbeta primers. Profiling relied on immunoSEQ multiplex PCR, and the TCRdb table lists in-frame clones only, not all of them. The sample lists some 120,000 clones, approximately 80% occurring once. The sequenced sample was PBMCs. The rearrangement links TRBV11-3 to TRBJ2-7; tentatively, D is TRBD1 (5 bases). The clonotype originates from a man aged 35-49 years in good health and CMV-seropositive. This CDR3 reads CASSKTQGTEQYF. In nucleotides, the CDR3 is TGTGCCAGCAGCAAAACGCAGGGAACCGAGCAGTACTTC.